These T cell receptor beta chains were read from a single sample in a study of tumor-infiltrating lymphocytes in primary liver carcinoma. TCRdb independently ran MiXCR on the multiplex PCR reads; one entry per CDR3 protein. This sample yields about 200,000 distinct CDR3 sequences, of which roughly 61% are seen a single time; about 7.1% belongs to the top ten. Specimen: peripheral blood. The receptor source for this set is a woman aged 60-75 years with primary liver carcinoma and hepatitis B virus infection. Each CDR3 is given with its conserved first and last residue. A D gene is named only where the DNA matches it firmly. Only part of the rows carry a size: once, few, many, or a class if the clone is expanded.

cdr3_aa: CSVALAAQETQYF
cdr3_nt: TGCAGCGTTGCTTTGGCAGCTCAAGAGACCCAGTACTTC
d_call: .
clone_size: many
v_call: TRBV29-1
j_call: TRBJ2-5

cdr3_aa: CASTAPTSGKDNEQLF
cdr3_nt: TGTGCCAGCACCGCTCCGACTAGCGGGAAGGACAATGAGCAGTTATTC
d_call: TRBD2
clone_size: .
v_call: TRBV28
j_call: TRBJ2-1

cdr3_aa: CASSLAVSEETQYF
cdr3_nt: TGCGCCAGCAGCTTGGCGGTGTCAGAGGAGACCCAGTACTTC
d_call: .
clone_size: .
v_call: TRBV5-1
j_call: TRBJ2-5

cdr3_aa: CSTGTSYGYTF
cdr3_nt: TGCAGTACCGGGACATCTTATGGCTACACCTTC
d_call: .
clone_size: many
v_call: TRBV29-1
j_call: TRBJ1-2

cdr3_aa: CASSLTRDTNYGYTF
cdr3_nt: TGTGCCAGCAGCTTAACCCGGGACACGAACTATGGCTACACCTTC
d_call: .
clone_size: many
v_call: TRBV7-8
j_call: TRBJ1-2

cdr3_aa: CAWSLQGLNTEAFF
cdr3_nt: TGTGCCTGGAGTCTCCAGGGTCTGAACACTGAAGCTTTCTTT
d_call: .
clone_size: .
v_call: TRBV30
j_call: TRBJ1-1

cdr3_aa: CSVLSGRAWEQFF
cdr3_nt: TGCAGCGTTTTGAGCGGGAGGGCCTGGGAGCAGTTCTTC
d_call: TRBD2
clone_size: many
v_call: TRBV29-1
j_call: TRBJ2-1

cdr3_aa: CASSLAGESTEAFF
cdr3_nt: TGTGCCAGCAGCCTTGCAGGGGAGAGCACTGAAGCTTTCTTT
d_call: .
clone_size: .
v_call: TRBV7-3
j_call: TRBJ1-1

cdr3_aa: CAGSPLRPYGYTF
cdr3_nt: TGTGCCGGCAGCCCTCTCCGACCCTATGGTTACACCTTC
d_call: .
clone_size: .
v_call: TRBV11-2
j_call: TRBJ1-2

cdr3_aa: CVSSLAGFYEQYF
cdr3_nt: TGTGTCAGCAGTTTAGCAGGCTTTTACGAGCAGTACTTC
d_call: .
clone_size: .
v_call: TRBV12-3/TRBV12-4
j_call: TRBJ2-7

cdr3_aa: CANSLSWPGVTYGYTF
cdr3_nt: TGTGCCAACAGTTTATCTTGGCCGGGGGTGACCTATGGCTACACCTTC
d_call: .
clone_size: .
v_call: TRBV28
j_call: TRBJ1-2

cdr3_aa: CASSHRDRVKIQYF
cdr3_nt: TGTGCCAGCAGCCACCGGGACAGGGTTAAGATACAGTACTTC
d_call: TRBD1
clone_size: .
v_call: TRBV7-8
j_call: TRBJ2-5

cdr3_aa: CSVAYSGSGEETQYF
cdr3_nt: TGCAGCGTTGCTTATAGCGGGAGCGGCGAAGAGACCCAGTACTTC
d_call: TRBD2
clone_size: few
v_call: TRBV29-1
j_call: TRBJ2-5

cdr3_aa: CASSQKSGSDRFFYGYTF
cdr3_nt: TGTGCCAGCAGCCAAAAGAGCGGATCGGACAGGTTTTTCTATGGCTACACCTTC
d_call: TRBD1
clone_size: .
v_call: TRBV14
j_call: TRBJ1-2

cdr3_aa: CACSLDPGQGFYEQYF
cdr3_nt: TGTGCCTGCAGTTTGGATCCGGGACAGGGGTTCTACGAGCAGTACTTC
d_call: TRBD1
clone_size: .
v_call: TRBV28
j_call: TRBJ2-7

cdr3_aa: CDLGVGGCTDTQYF
cdr3_nt: TGCGACCTTGGCGTAGGGGGGTGCACAGATACGCAGTATTTT
d_call: .
clone_size: .
v_call: TRBV29-1
j_call: TRBJ2-3

cdr3_aa: CASSTGTSGSMGEIQYF
cdr3_nt: TGTGCCAGCTCAACCGGGACTAGCGGGAGTATGGGGGAGATCCAGTACTTC
d_call: TRBD2
clone_size: .
v_call: TRBV6-6
j_call: TRBJ2-5

cdr3_aa: CASSNPGGSSYEQYF
cdr3_nt: TGCGCCAGCAGTAACCCAGGTGGTAGCTCCTACGAGCAGTACTTC
d_call: .
clone_size: .
v_call: TRBV6-1
j_call: TRBJ2-7

cdr3_aa: CASSLGTGGTEQFF
cdr3_nt: TGCGCTAGCAGCTTGGGGACAGGTGGTACTGAGCAGTTCTTC
d_call: TRBD1
clone_size: .
v_call: TRBV5-1
j_call: TRBJ2-1

cdr3_aa: CASSHQVTSTDTQYF
cdr3_nt: TGTGCCAGCAGCCATCAGGTTACTAGCACAGATACGCAGTATTTT
d_call: .
clone_size: few
v_call: TRBV14
j_call: TRBJ2-3

cdr3_aa: CASSSRPRARTDTQYF
cdr3_nt: TGTGCCAGCAGCTCCCGGCCCAGGGCCCGCACAGATACGCAGTATTTT
d_call: .
clone_size: .
v_call: TRBV5-4
j_call: TRBJ2-3

cdr3_aa: CGSSLLGPEAFF
cdr3_nt: TGTGGCAGCAGCTTATTAGGACCTGAAGCTTTCTTT
d_call: .
clone_size: .
v_call: TRBV11-2
j_call: TRBJ1-1

cdr3_aa: CASNYSGNTIYF
cdr3_nt: TGTGCCAGCAACTACTCTGGAAACACCATATATTTT
d_call: .
clone_size: .
v_call: TRBV30
j_call: TRBJ1-3

cdr3_aa: CASTMGLIQGRSGYTF
cdr3_nt: TGTGCCAGCACTATGGGGCTCATTCAGGGGCGAAGTGGCTACACCTTC
d_call: .
clone_size: few
v_call: TRBV2
j_call: TRBJ1-2

cdr3_aa: CASSFDASSRNTEAFF
cdr3_nt: TGCGCCAGCAGCTTCGACGCCTCGTCGAGGAACACTGAAGCTTTCTTT
d_call: .
clone_size: .
v_call: TRBV5-1
j_call: TRBJ1-1

cdr3_aa: CASSESGLAEGPHNEQFF
cdr3_nt: TGCGCCAGCAGTGAGTCTGGACTAGCGGAAGGGCCCCACAATGAGCAGTTCTTC
d_call: TRBD2
clone_size: .
v_call: TRBV10-2
j_call: TRBJ2-1

cdr3_aa: CASGLGDRVGSGYTF
cdr3_nt: TGTGCTAGTGGTCTGGGGGACAGGGTCGGTTCTGGCTACACCTTC
d_call: TRBD1
clone_size: few
v_call: TRBV12-5
j_call: TRBJ1-2

cdr3_aa: CASSSGLAGGPSYNEQFF
cdr3_nt: TGTGCCAGCAGCTCGGGACTAGCGGGAGGACCCTCCTACAATGAGCAGTTCTTC
d_call: TRBD2
clone_size: once
v_call: TRBV7-3
j_call: TRBJ2-1

cdr3_aa: CASSLICQPQHF
cdr3_nt: TGTGCCAGCAGTTTAATCTGCCAGCCCCAGCATTTT
d_call: .
clone_size: .
v_call: TRBV12-3/TRBV12-4
j_call: TRBJ1-5

cdr3_aa: CAISTRENTWAFF
cdr3_nt: TGTGCCATCAGTACCCGGGAAAACACATGGGCTTTCTTT
d_call: .
clone_size: .
v_call: TRBV6-6
j_call: TRBJ1-1

cdr3_aa: CASSELEGWNTDTRYF
cdr3_nt: TGTGCCAGCAGTGAACTTGAGGGGTGGAACACAGATACGCGGTATTTT
d_call: .
clone_size: .
v_call: TRBV6-1
j_call: TRBJ2-3

cdr3_aa: CASNPGTGARDEQFF
cdr3_nt: TGTGCCAGCAACCCAGGGACAGGGGCACGCGATGAGCAGTTCTTC
d_call: TRBD1
clone_size: .
v_call: TRBV7-8
j_call: TRBJ2-1

cdr3_aa: CASSLVSGVLDNEQSF
cdr3_nt: TGTGCCAGTAGCTTAGTTTCGGGAGTTCTCGACAATGAGCAGTCCTTC
d_call: .
clone_size: few
v_call: TRBV11-2
j_call: TRBJ2-1

cdr3_aa: CTSSLAGVGPSGANVLTF
cdr3_nt: TGTACCAGCAGCTTAGCGGGGGTTGGGCCCTCTGGGGCCAACGTCCTGACTTTC
d_call: TRBD2
clone_size: once
v_call: TRBV7-8
j_call: TRBJ2-6

cdr3_aa: CAISPFLGTGVGYTF
cdr3_nt: TGTGCCATCAGTCCGTTCCTCGGGACAGGGGTTGGCTACACCTTC
d_call: TRBD1
clone_size: many
v_call: TRBV10-3
j_call: TRBJ1-2

cdr3_aa: CASGYSLGTERNEKLFF
cdr3_nt: TGTGCCAGCGGTTACTCCCTCGGGACAGAAAGAAATGAAAAACTGTTTTTT
d_call: TRBD1
clone_size: .
v_call: TRBV6-5
j_call: TRBJ1-4

cdr3_aa: CATSRDRGDGYTF
cdr3_nt: TGTGCCACCAGCAGAGATCGGGGCGATGGCTACACCTTC
d_call: .
clone_size: .
v_call: TRBV15
j_call: TRBJ1-2

cdr3_aa: CATPPGLAGGPEEQYF
cdr3_nt: TGTGCCACCCCGCCGGGACTAGCGGGAGGGCCGGAAGAGCAGTACTTC
d_call: .
clone_size: .
v_call: TRBV21-1
j_call: TRBJ2-7

cdr3_aa: CASADRGRTGNKQFF
cdr3_nt: TGTGCCAGCGCAGACAGGGGGCGAACAGGGAATAAGCAGTTCTTC
d_call: TRBD1
clone_size: .
v_call: TRBV11-3
j_call: TRBJ2-1

cdr3_aa: CASSSRPGTGLGNHPQHF
cdr3_nt: TGTGCCAGCAGTTCCCGTCCCGGGACAGGGTTGGGCAATCATCCCCAGCATTTT
d_call: TRBD1
clone_size: .
v_call: TRBV28
j_call: TRBJ1-5

cdr3_aa: CASSSPVSEQYF
cdr3_nt: TGTGCCAGCAGCTCACCCGTGAGTGAGCAGTACTTC
d_call: .
clone_size: few
v_call: TRBV7-8
j_call: TRBJ2-7

cdr3_aa: CASSLVLSTGELFF
cdr3_nt: TGTGCCAGCAGCTTGGTACTCAGCACCGGGGAGCTGTTTTTT
d_call: .
clone_size: many
v_call: TRBV11-2
j_call: TRBJ2-2

cdr3_aa: CASSPGGSNTGELFF
cdr3_nt: TGCGCCAGCAGCCCTGGAGGCTCGAACACCGGGGAGCTGTTTTTT
d_call: .
clone_size: few
v_call: TRBV5-1
j_call: TRBJ2-2

cdr3_aa: CASSSGGKTDTQYF
cdr3_nt: TGTGCCAGCAGCTCAGGGGGGAAAACAGATACCCAGTACTTC
d_call: .
clone_size: .
v_call: TRBV11-2
j_call: TRBJ2-5

cdr3_aa: CASSSIQGTETQYF
cdr3_nt: TGTGCCAGCAGTTCTATACAGGGGACAGAGACCCAGTACTTC
d_call: TRBD1
clone_size: .
v_call: TRBV28
j_call: TRBJ2-5

cdr3_aa: CASSYKSRGTGRETQYF
cdr3_nt: TGTGCCAGCAGCTACAAATCCAGGGGAACGGGACGAGAGACCCAGTACTTC
d_call: .
clone_size: .
v_call: TRBV7-9
j_call: TRBJ2-5

cdr3_aa: CASSFKGQAIYEQYF
cdr3_nt: TGTGCCAGTAGCTTTAAGGGACAGGCGATCTACGAGCAGTACTTC
d_call: TRBD1
clone_size: .
v_call: TRBV11-2
j_call: TRBJ2-7

cdr3_aa: CASSETVTGKNEKLFF
cdr3_nt: TGTGCCAGCAGCGAGACAGTGACAGGGAAGAATGAAAAACTGTTTTTT
d_call: TRBD1
clone_size: .
v_call: TRBV5-6
j_call: TRBJ1-4

cdr3_aa: CASSTRSYSNQPQHF
cdr3_nt: TGTGCCAGCAGTACCAGGAGTTATAGCAATCAGCCCCAGCATTTT
d_call: .
clone_size: .
v_call: TRBV6-1
j_call: TRBJ1-5

cdr3_aa: CATSYADTQYF
cdr3_nt: TGTGCCACCAGTTATGCTGATACGCAGTATTTT
d_call: .
clone_size: .
v_call: TRBV24-1
j_call: TRBJ2-3

cdr3_aa: CASSSRTSGSDERFF
cdr3_nt: TGTGCCAGCAGCAGCAGGACTAGTGGGAGCGATGAGCGGTTCTTC
d_call: TRBD2
clone_size: .
v_call: TRBV11-3
j_call: TRBJ2-1